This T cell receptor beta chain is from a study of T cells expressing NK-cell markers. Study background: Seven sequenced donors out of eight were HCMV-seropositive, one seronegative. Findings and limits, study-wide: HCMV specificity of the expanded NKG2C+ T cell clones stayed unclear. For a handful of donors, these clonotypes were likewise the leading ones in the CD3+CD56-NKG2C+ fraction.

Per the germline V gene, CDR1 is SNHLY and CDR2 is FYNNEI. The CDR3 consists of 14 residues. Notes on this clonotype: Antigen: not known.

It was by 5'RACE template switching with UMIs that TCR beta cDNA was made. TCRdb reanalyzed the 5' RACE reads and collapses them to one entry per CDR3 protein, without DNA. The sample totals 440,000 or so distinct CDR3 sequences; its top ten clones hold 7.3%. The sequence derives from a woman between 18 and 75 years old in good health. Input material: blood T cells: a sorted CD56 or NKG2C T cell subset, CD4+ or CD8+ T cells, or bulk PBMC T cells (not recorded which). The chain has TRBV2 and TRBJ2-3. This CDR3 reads CASSDVGRTDTQYF. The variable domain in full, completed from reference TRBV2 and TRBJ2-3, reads EPEVTQTPSHQVTQMGQEVILRCVPISNHLYFYWYRQILGQKVEFLVSFYNNEISEKSEIFDDQFSVERPDGSNFTLKIRSTKLEDSAMYFCASSDVGRTDTQYFGPGTRLTVL.